These 30 T cell receptor beta chains came from one sample sequenced in a study of post-analysis software for immune sequencing data. Study-wide findings and caveats: TRBV5-6, TRBV5-1 and TRBV20-1 were among a few TRBV segments more frequent in patients than controls.

These TCRs are of unknown antigen specificity. Built from TCR beta cDNA, the libraries had unique molecular identifiers in them. TCRdb reprocessed the PCR reads with MiXCR, giving one entry per CDR3 protein. The repertoire holds about 570,000 distinct CDR3 sequences, with around a third as singletons. The material sequenced was blood. The receptors come from a girl aged 2-17 years with multiple sclerosis.

The V gene is TRBV5-1, the J gene TRBJ2-1; 11 bases align to TRBD1. CDR3 length: 15 residues. Germline values: CDR1 SGHRS, CDR2 YFSETQ. V was pared by 4 bases and J by 10 bases, with 10 bases of the junction left unmatched. DNA of the CDR3: TGCGCCAGCAGCCCGGGACAGGGGGGTCTCGAGGAGCAGTTCTTC. It is translated as CASSPGQGGLEEQFF.

This clonotype appeared a few times. The CDR3 sequence is CASSQTGLTDTQYF. CDR3 DNA: TGTGCCAGCAGCCAGACAGGGCTCACAGATACGCAGTATTTT. The chain uses TRBV12-3 or TRBV12-4 and TRBJ2-3; 7 positions agree with TRBD1. The length of the CDR3 is 14 residues. The junction had 5 bases not matched to a gene; V was cut back by 6 bases and J by 2 bases.

The chain couples TRBV6-5 to TRBJ1-2; the D gene is possibly TRBD1 (6 bases). V lost 7 bases and J 2 bases, leaving 14 bases between the germline ends. Looked up from germline, CDR1 is MNHEY and CDR2 is SVGAGI. The CDR3 is made up of 14 amino acids. DNA of the CDR3: TGTGCCAGCACCCGCCTGGGACACAACTATGGCTACACCTTC. It yields the protein CASTRLGHNYGYTF.

CDR3 in amino acids: CASSTLRGRSLETQYF. In DNA form, the CDR3 reads TGTGCCAGCAGCACACTCAGGGGGCGCAGTCTAGAGACCCAGTACTTC. This chain joins TRBV28 and TRBJ2-5; TRBD1 matches 8 bases. Unmatched junction bases numbered 13, after V lost 6 bases and J lost 4 bases. The CDR3 is 16 amino acids. Per the germline V gene, CDR1 is MDHEN and CDR2 is SYDVKM. The whole variable domain, filled in from reference TRBV28 and TRBJ2-5, reads DVKVTQSSRYLVKRTGEKVFLECVQDMDHENMFWYRQDPGLGLRLIYFSYDVKMKEKGDIPEGYSVSREKKERFSLILESASTNQTSMYLCASSTLRGRSLETQYFGPGTRLLVL.

The chain is built from TRBV4-1 and TRBJ1-2, with TRBD1 matching over 8 bases. From germline, CDR1 is MGHRA and CDR2 YSYEKL. This CDR3 has 16 residues. V lost 3 bases and J lost 0; bases outside the gene matches: 6. CDR3 sequence (DNA): TGCGCCAGCAGCCAGCCCAACAGGGGGACTAACTATGGCTACACCTTC. This codes for CASSQPNRGTNYGYTF.

This clonotype was observed a handful of times. The rearrangement uses TRBV9 and TRBJ2-1; D is unresolved. There are 14 residues in the CDR3. Trimming shortened V by 0 bases and J by 9 bases, and 13 bases separated the two germline ends. CDR1 and CDR2 from the germline V gene are SGDLS and YYNGEE. The CDR3 region is CASSVAPLDGEQFF. The CDR3, as DNA: TGTGCCAGCAGCGTAGCCCCCTTAGATGGTGAGCAGTTCTTC.

The chain is built from TRBV5-1 and TRBJ2-1, with D unclear. This CDR3 has 12 residues. Trimming pared 1 base from V and 6 bases from J, leaving 5 bases between. CDR1 and CDR2 (germline): SGHRS, YFSETQ. CDR3 protein: CASSLFANEQFF. DNA of the CDR3: TGCGCCAGCAGCTTGTTTGCCAATGAGCAGTTCTTC. Full variable domain (rest looked up from reference TRBV5-1 and TRBJ2-1): KAGVTQTPRYLIKTRGQQVTLSCSPISGHRSVSWYQQTPGQGLQFLFEYFSETQRNKGNFPGRFSGRQFSNSRSEMNVSTLELGDSALYLCASSLFANEQFFGPGTRLTVL.

This chain uses TRBV3-1 with TRBJ2-3; no definite D call. The V end was cut by 0 bases, the J end by 7 bases, with 5 bases between. The germline CDR1 and CDR2 sequences are LGHDT and YNNKEL (reference sequence). The CDR3 covers 12 residues. As DNA, the CDR3 is TGTGCCAGCAGCCAAGATCTATATACGCAGTATTTT. Its protein is CASSQDLYTQYF.

Remarks on this clonotype: At one boundary the junction diverges from the germline segment, which might be a read error. The rearrangement uses TRBV4-2 and TRBJ1-1, with D possibly being TRBD1 (5 bases). The CDR3 covers 15 residues. Germline CDR1 reads LGHNA; CDR2 reads YNFKEQ. The CDR3 here is CASNQEGSRDAEAFF. The CDR3 nucleotides are TGTGCCAGCAACCAAGAAGGAAGCAGGGACGCTGAAGCTTTCTTT.

The V call is TRBV10-1, the J call TRBJ2-4, with D maybe TRBD2 (6 bases). Per the germline V gene, CDR1 is WNHNN and CDR2 is SYGVQD (reference sequence). The CDR3 runs 13 residues. Between the trimmed V and J ends, which lost 8 bases and 1 base, there was a span of 9 bases. CDR3 nucleotide sequence: TGCGCCAGCGGTGGGAGGGCCAAAAACATTCAGTACTTC. This codes for CASGGRAKNIQYF.

This clonotype was counted a single time. The chain uses TRBV19 and TRBJ2-2; the match to TRBD1 covers 9 bases. CDR1 is LNHDA, CDR2 SQIVND, per germline (reference sequence). Losses at the gene ends were 5 bases for V and 0 bases for J; bases not matched to a gene: 7. This CDR3 contains 17 residues. CDR3 residues: CASSEGGTGPNTGELFF. For the CDR3, the DNA is TGTGCCAGTAGTGAAGGCGGGACAGGGCCGAACACCGGGGAGCTGTTTTTT. The full variable domain, with the rest looked up from reference TRBV19 and TRBJ2-2, is DGGITQSPKYLFRKEGQNVTLSCEQNLNHDAMYWYRQDPGQGLRLIYYSQIVNDFQKGDIAEGYSVSREKKESFPLTVTSAQKNPTAFYLCASSEGGTGPNTGELFFGEGSRLTVL.

The chain links TRBV7-2 to TRBJ2-3; D is unclear. Trimming cost V 5 bases and J 2 bases, with 5 bases left between them. CDR3 length: 12 amino acids. Germline V gene lookup returns CDR1 SGHTA and CDR2 FQGNSA. Here the CDR3 DNA reads TGTGCCAGCAGCATGTTCACAGATACGCAGTATTTT. Amino acid sequence: CASSMFTDTQYF.

The chain couples TRBV10-3 to TRBJ1-2, with a tentative D call TRBD1 (5 bases). The CDR3 is 15 residues long. V was clipped by 0 bases and J by 4 bases, with 12 bases between them. From germline, CDR1 is ENHRY and CDR2 SYGVKD. Written as DNA, the CDR3 is TGTGCCATCAGTGAGTCGGGGGAGAGGAGCTATGGCTACACCTTC. As protein: CAISESGERSYGYTF.

There are a few counts of this clonotype. The chain employs TRBV5-5 and TRBJ2-1, with 10 bases lining up with TRBD1. The CDR3 is 15 amino acids. Germline V CDR1 and CDR2: SGHKS, YYEKEE (reference sequence). Trimming removed 2 bases from V and 6 bases from J; junction bases left unmatched: 5. Here the CDR3 DNA reads TGTGCCAGCAGCTTTTGGGACAGGGGCCTCAATGAGCAGTTCTTC. Protein sequence: CASSFWDRGLNEQFF.

This clonotype has a handful of counts. V and J are TRBV2 and TRBJ2-3; no clear D gene. This CDR3 has 14 amino acids. V gave up 6 bases and J gave up 2 bases, with 12 bases separating them. The germline CDR1 and CDR2 sequences are SNHLY and FYNNEI. The CDR3 DNA follows: TGTGCCAGCAGCCTCACCCCCTCCACAGATACGCAGTATTTT. Translating it yields CASSLTPSTDTQYF.

In its sample, this clonotype was seen a few times. This chain connects TRBV25-1 to TRBJ2-6; the D is unclear. The CDR3 totals 14 residues. Germline V gene sequence: CDR1 MGHDK, CDR2 SYGVNS. The V end was cut by 6 bases, the J end by 4 bases, with 10 bases between. The CDR3 region has the DNA TGTGCCAGCAGAAGCGCGGTCGGGGCCAACGTCCTGACTTTC. Protein sequence: CASRSAVGANVLTF.

This chain links TRBV6-5 with TRBJ1-2, with D hard to call. CDR1 and CDR2 from the germline V gene are MNHEY and SVGAGI. The CDR3 extends over 14 amino acids. V lost 5 bases, J lost 4 bases, and 14 bases lay in between. CDR3 in amino acids: CASSPSTGIYGYTF. CDR3 nucleotide sequence: TGTGCCAGCAGTCCGTCGACCGGGATCTATGGCTACACCTTC.

The genes are TRBV14 and TRBJ2-7, with 8 nucleotides matching TRBD1. Germline CDR1 reads SGHDN; CDR2 reads FVKESK. This CDR3 spans 16 amino acids. The V segment lost 3 bases and the J segment 0 bases; nucleotides outside the gene matches: 7. DNA for the CDR3: TGTGCCAGCAGCCAGCTCCGGGACAGGAGCTCCTACGAGCAGTACTTC. Translation gives CASSQLRDRSSYEQYF.

Only a few counts were recorded for this clonotype. The chain recombines TRBV6-5 with TRBJ2-1, with D unclear. Germline V gene data show CDR1 as MNHEY and CDR2 as SVGAGI. The CDR3 spans 15 residues. The V and J ends lost 5 bases and 6 bases respectively, with 17 bases between them. DNA for the CDR3: TGTGCCAGCAGTCAACAGTCCCCTGGCCTCAATGAGCAGTTCTTC. Encoded protein: CASSQQSPGLNEQFF.

This clonotype was recorded a few times. The chain uses TRBV7-2 and TRBJ2-5; D gene uncertain. Germline loops: CDR1 SGHTA, CDR2 FQGNSA. CDR3 size: 13 residues. Trimming stripped 1 base from V and 13 bases from J, with 16 bases between. The CDR3 DNA is TGTGCCAGCAGCTTAGAGATGGGCATCGGTTCGTACTTC. This gives the protein CASSLEMGIGSYF.

The rearrangement joins TRBV5-1 to TRBJ2-1; 9 bases line up with TRBD1. This CDR3 has 15 amino acids. J was trimmed by 4 bases and V by 4 bases; bases with no gene match: 6. Germline loops: CDR1 SGHRS, CDR2 YFSETQ. For the CDR3, the DNA is TGCGCCAGCAGCGCGGGACAGGGTGATTACAATGAGCAGTTCTTC. Amino acids: CASSAGQGDYNEQFF.

The V gene is TRBV7-2, the J gene TRBJ2-3, with 9 bases identical to TRBD1. Trimming cost V 5 bases and J 14 bases; bases outside gene matches: 17. This CDR3 comprises 15 residues. Per the germline V gene, CDR1 is SGHTA and CDR2 is FQGNSA. The CDR3 loop is CASSLWDRVDEKLYF. CDR3 DNA: TGTGCCAGCAGCCTATGGGACAGGGTTGATGAAAAACTGTATTTT.

Of note for this clonotype: At one end the junction does not follow the germline gene, possibly because of a read error. J is TRBJ1-2 and V is TRBV24-1; no definite D call. The CDR3 contains 17 residues. CDR1 is KGHDR, CDR2 SFDVKD, per germline. The CDR3, as DNA: TGTGCCACCAGTGAGACGGGCTCCCCCCTAACTAACTATGGCCACACCTTC. Its translation: CATSETGSPLTNYGHTF.

The chain joins TRBV5-6 to TRBJ1-2; D possibly corresponds to TRBD1 (6 bases). The length of the CDR3 is 13 residues. Germline values: CDR1 SGHDT, CDR2 YYEEEE. V was cut by 3 bases and J by 7 bases, with 13 bases left in between. The CDR3 DNA is TGTGCCAGCAGCTCGGCACAGGGCGGTGGCTACACCTTC. Amino acid sequence: CASSSAQGGGYTF.

In this sample, this clonotype turned up a few times. The V and J genes are TRBV6-6 and TRBJ1-4, with 9 bases fitting TRBD1. Germline loops: CDR1 MNHNY, CDR2 SVGAGI (reference sequence). The CDR3 runs 14 residues. With 6 bases clipped from V and 8 bases from J, the junction kept 7 bases outside the gene matches. The CDR3 DNA follows: TGTGCCAGCAGGGGGCGGACAGGGGAGGAAAAACTGTTTTTT. The encoded protein is CASRGRTGEEKLFF.

The rearrangement joins TRBV4-1 to TRBJ2-3; D is perhaps TRBD1 or TRBD2 (5 bases each). The CDR3 consists of 13 residues. V shed 4 bases and J shed 8 bases, with 13 bases lying between them. Germline V CDR1 and CDR2: MGHRA, YSYEKL. This chain's CDR3 is CASSPAGSTTQYF. For the CDR3, the DNA is TGCGCCAGCAGCCCGGCAGGGAGTACTACGCAGTATTTT.

CDR3 coding DNA: TGTGCCAGCAGCGTAGAGCACCCTCGACAGGGGACCTACGAGCAGTACTTC. Protein sequence: CASSVEHPRQGTYEQYF. The chain uses TRBV9 and TRBJ2-7; 8 bases fit TRBD1. Germline trimming cut 0 bases from V and 2 bases from J; bases unmatched to any gene: 10. Germline CDR1 is SGDLS and CDR2 is YYNGEE. This CDR3 contains 17 residues.

This clonotype was seen a few times. V usage is TRBV5-1 and J usage is TRBJ2-1, with 14 positions matching TRBD2. CDR3 size: 17 residues. Germline values: CDR1 SGHRS, CDR2 YFSETQ. V lost 4 bases and J lost 1; bases outside the gene matches: 4. The CDR3 DNA reads TGCGCCAGCAGCATAAGACTAGCGGGGGGGTCCTACAATGAGCAGTTCTTC. As protein: CASSIRLAGGSYNEQFF.

The chain is built from TRBV4-1 and TRBJ2-1; TRBD1 aligns across 7 bases. The V and J ends lost 3 bases and 2 bases, in that order; junction bases with no gene match: 4. The CDR3 consists of 15 residues. Germline lookup yields CDR1 MGHRA and CDR2 YSYEKL. The CDR3: CASSQDQGAYNEQFF. CDR3 DNA sequence: TGCGCCAGCAGCCAGGATCAGGGGGCCTACAATGAGCAGTTCTTC.

This chain links TRBV12-3 or TRBV12-4 with TRBJ2-7, with a weak D call TRBD1 (6 bases). The CDR3 is 14 amino acids. Trimming cost V 4 bases and J 3 bases, with 13 bases left between them. The CDR3 region is CASSSGQRLYEQYF. CDR3 in DNA: TGTGCCAGCAGTTCCGGACAGAGACTCTACGAGCAGTACTTC.